This passage covers 6 T cell receptor beta chains from one sample sequenced in a study of blood T cells in healthy people across ages. For the second PCR, which ran for roughly 6 to 12 cycles, a sample-barcoded 5' primer and a J-beta primer mix were used. TCRdb passed the 5' RACE reads through MiXCR, listing each CDR3 protein once. The sample lists approximately 490,000 distinct CDR3 sequences, around 24% occurring once. In addition, the sample was reused for a study of T cells of mothers and their children.

The specimen sequenced was blood. Source of these receptors: a boy aged 10-17 years in good health.

This chain connects TRBV9 to TRBJ2-1; D assignment may be TRBD1 or TRBD2 (5 bases each). Trimming cost V 3 bases and J 7 bases, with 20 bases left between them. The CDR3 contains 16 residues. Germline assignment: CDR1 SGDLS and CDR2 YYNGEE. The CDR3 nucleotides are TGTGCCAGCAGCGGCGACAGACTAAGTGAGAAGAATGAGCAGTTCTTC. Protein product: CASSGDRLSEKNEQFF.

This clonotype was seen just once. This sequence joins TRBV12-3 or TRBV12-4 and TRBJ2-3; 8 nucleotides align to TRBD2. The trim removed 5 bases at V and 5 bases at J, leaving 12 bases unmatched. The CDR3 loop spans 16 amino acids. CDR3 protein: CASSRRASGREDTQYF. CDR3 sequence (DNA): TGTGCCAGCAGTCGACGGGCCAGCGGGAGAGAAGATACGCAGTATTTT.

This clonotype was seen at least ten times. V and J are TRBV10-3 and TRBJ2-1; D might be TRBD1 or TRBD2, each matching 7 bases. The CDR3 is 15 amino acids. Looked up from germline, CDR1 is ENHRY and CDR2 is SYGVKD. Trimming shortened V by 3 bases and J by 8 bases, and 17 bases separated the two germline ends. Here the CDR3 DNA reads TGTGCCATCAGTGACCCCAGGGGGGGCCCGGATGAGCAGTTCTTC. Its translation is CAISDPRGGPDEQFF.

A few counts support this clonotype. This chain joins TRBV20-1 and TRBJ1-1; a weak D match, TRBD1 (6 bases). Per germline, CDR1 DFQATT and CDR2 SNEGSKA (reference sequence). V lost 0 bases and J 3 bases, leaving 11 bases between the germline ends. The CDR3 has 14 amino acids. CDR3 coding DNA: TGCAGTGCTAGAGATTATCAGGGGCACACTGAAGCTTTCTTT. This sequence encodes CSARDYQGHTEAFF.

The chain recombines TRBV12-3 or TRBV12-4 with TRBJ1-1, with TRBD1 identical over 8 bases. There are 12 residues in the CDR3. Losses at the gene ends were 6 bases for V and 6 bases for J; bases not matched to a gene: 3. This chain's CDR3 is CASSQTGAEAFF. CDR3 DNA sequence: TGTGCCAGCAGCCAGACAGGGGCTGAAGCTTTCTTT.

This clonotype was observed a handful of times. The CDR3 nucleotides are TGTGCCAGCAGCGACCAGGGTTTTCGAGAGACCCAGTACTTC. Amino acids: CASSDQGFRETQYF. This chain joins TRBV7-9 and TRBJ2-5, with a possible D match to TRBD1 (5 bases). There are 14 residues in the CDR3. With 5 bases removed from V and 4 bases from J, the gap between germline ends came to 14 bases. Germline CDR1 is SEHNR and CDR2 is FQNEAQ (reference sequence).